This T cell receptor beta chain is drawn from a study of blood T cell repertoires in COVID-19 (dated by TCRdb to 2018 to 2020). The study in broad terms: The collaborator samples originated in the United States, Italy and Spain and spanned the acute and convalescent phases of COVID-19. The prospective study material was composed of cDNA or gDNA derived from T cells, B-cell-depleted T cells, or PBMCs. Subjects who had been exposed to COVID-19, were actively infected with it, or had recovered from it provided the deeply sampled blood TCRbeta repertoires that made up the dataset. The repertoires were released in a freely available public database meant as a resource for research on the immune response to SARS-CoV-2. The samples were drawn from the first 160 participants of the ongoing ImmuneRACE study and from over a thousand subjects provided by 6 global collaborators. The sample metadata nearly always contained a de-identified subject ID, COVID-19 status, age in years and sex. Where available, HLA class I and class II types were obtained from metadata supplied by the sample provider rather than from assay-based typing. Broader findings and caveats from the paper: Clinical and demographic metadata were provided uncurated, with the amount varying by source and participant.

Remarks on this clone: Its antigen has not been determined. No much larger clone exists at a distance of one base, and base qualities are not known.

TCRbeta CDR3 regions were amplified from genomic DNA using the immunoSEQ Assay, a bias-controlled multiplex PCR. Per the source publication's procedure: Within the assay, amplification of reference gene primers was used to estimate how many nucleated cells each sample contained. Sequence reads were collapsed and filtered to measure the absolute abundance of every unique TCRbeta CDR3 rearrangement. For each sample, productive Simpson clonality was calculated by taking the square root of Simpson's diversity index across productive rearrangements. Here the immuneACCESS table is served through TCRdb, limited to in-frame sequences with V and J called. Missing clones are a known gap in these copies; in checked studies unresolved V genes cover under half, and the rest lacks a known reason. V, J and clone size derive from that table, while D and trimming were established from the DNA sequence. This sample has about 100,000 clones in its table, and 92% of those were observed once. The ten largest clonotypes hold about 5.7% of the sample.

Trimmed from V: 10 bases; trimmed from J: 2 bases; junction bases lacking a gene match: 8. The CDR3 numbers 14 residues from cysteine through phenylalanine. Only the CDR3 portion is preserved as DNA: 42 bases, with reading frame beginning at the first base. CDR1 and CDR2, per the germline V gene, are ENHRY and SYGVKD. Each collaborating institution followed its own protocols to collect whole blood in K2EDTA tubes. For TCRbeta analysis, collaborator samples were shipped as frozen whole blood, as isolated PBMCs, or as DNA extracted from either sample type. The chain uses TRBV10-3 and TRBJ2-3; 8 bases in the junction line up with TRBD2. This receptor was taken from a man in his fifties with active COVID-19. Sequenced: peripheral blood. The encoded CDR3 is CATESAGDTDTQYF. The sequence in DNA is TGTGCCACCGAGTCAGCGGGAGACACAGATACGCAGTATTTT.